Below, 2 T cell receptor beta chains from the same sample are listed, as sequenced in a study of blood T cell repertoires in COVID-19 (dated by TCRdb to 2020 to 2021). The library came from the immunoSEQ multiplex PCR assay. TCRdb took over this immuneACCESS table, retaining in-frame rearrangements with V and J assigned. Such tables are incomplete; in checked studies, under half of the missing clones stem from an unresolved V gene, and the remainder is unexplained. The sample profile shows a few hundred thousand clones; about 87% of them were found once. The ten largest account for 3.5% to 4.5% of the sample. The source material was peripheral blood. Every receptor here comes from a man aged 60 to 69 who had recovered from COVID-19.

CDR3 nucleotides: TGTGCCAGCAGCGGGACAGGGGGAAGTAGTCAGCCCCAGCATTTT. Translation: CASSGTGGSSQPQHF. The chain has TRBV2 and TRBJ1-5; TRBD1 aligns across 11 bases. After removal of 6 bases from V and 6 bases from J, the junction contained 7 bases not matched to a gene. The CDR3 totals 15 residues. Germline lookup yields CDR1 SNHLY and CDR2 FYNNEI.

The rearrangement links TRBV6-1 to TRBJ1-2; TRBD1 agrees at 9 bases. Germline assignment: CDR1 MNHNS and CDR2 SASEGT. With V trimmed by 3 bases and J by 7 bases, 12 bases remained unmatched. The CDR3 is 16 residues long. The CDR3 DNA follows: TGTGCCAGCAGTGAGTGGGAGGACAGGGGTCAAAGTGGCTACACCTTC. Amino acids: CASSEWEDRGQSGYTF.